Reported below is one T cell receptor beta chain. Its cognate antigen is unknown. A much more abundant neighbour one base away suggests this may be a read error. These data belong to a study of tumor-infiltrating lymphocytes in primary liver carcinoma. Study-level background: Tumors, staged T1-T3 N0M0, spanned about 4.2 to 11 cm.

With 5 bases removed from V and 12 bases from J, the gap between germline ends came to 23 bases. Germline loops: CDR1 MNHNY, CDR2 SVGAGI (reference sequence). The CDR3 extends over 14 amino acids. Regarding the study as a whole: Tumor-blood pairs (like tumor-adjacent pairs) overlapped less than tumor region pairs did. Tumors had a significantly higher top-250-clone fraction than blood (p = 0.039).

Starting material of 500 to 600 ng total RNA yielded TCR beta cDNA via a constant-region primer. A slightly modified ARM-PCR protocol with three nested multiplex PCR rounds produced these TCR beta libraries. TRBV1-TRBV30 forward primers and a C-beta reverse primer were used in the first two PCR rounds, which each ran for approximately 11 cycles. From the multiplex PCR reads, TCRdb called clonotypes with MiXCR, one entry per CDR3 protein. The data contain nearly 200,000 distinct CDR3 sequences, about two thirds of them singletons. The blood RNA (from unsorted whole blood) was obtained, and germline DNA was also extracted. A sample of around 4 milliliters of peripheral blood was taken before surgery.

Material: peripheral blood. This chain uses TRBV6-6 with TRBJ2-7; D is undetermined. The sequence came from a woman aged 55-70 years with primary liver carcinoma and hepatitis B virus infection. CDR3 coding DNA: TGTGCCAGCAGTACCGAAGGTAGCATGTTTCTTCTGTACTTC. Translating gives CASSTEGSMFLLYF.